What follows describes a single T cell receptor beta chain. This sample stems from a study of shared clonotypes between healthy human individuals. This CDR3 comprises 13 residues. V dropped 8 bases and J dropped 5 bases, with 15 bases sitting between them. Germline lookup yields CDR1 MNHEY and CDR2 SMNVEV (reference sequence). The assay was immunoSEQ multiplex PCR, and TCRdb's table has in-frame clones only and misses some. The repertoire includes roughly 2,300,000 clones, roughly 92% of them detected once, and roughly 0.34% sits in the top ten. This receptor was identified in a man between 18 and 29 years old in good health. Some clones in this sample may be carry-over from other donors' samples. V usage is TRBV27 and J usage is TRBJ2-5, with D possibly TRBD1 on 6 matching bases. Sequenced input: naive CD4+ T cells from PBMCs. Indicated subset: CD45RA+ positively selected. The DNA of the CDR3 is TGTGCCAGCCGGGAAGTGGGGGCTGAGACCCAGTACTTC. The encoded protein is CASREVGAETQYF.